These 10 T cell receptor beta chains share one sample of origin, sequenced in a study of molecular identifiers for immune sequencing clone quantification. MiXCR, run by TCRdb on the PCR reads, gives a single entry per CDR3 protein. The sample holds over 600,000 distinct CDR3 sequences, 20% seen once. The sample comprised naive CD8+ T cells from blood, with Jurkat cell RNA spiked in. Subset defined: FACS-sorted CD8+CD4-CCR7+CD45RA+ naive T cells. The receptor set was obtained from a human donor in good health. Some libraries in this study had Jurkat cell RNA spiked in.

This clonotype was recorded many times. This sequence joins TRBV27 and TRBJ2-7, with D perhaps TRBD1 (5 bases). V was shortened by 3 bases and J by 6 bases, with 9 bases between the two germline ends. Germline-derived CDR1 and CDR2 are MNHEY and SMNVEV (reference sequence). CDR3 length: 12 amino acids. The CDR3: CASSFSGSEQYF. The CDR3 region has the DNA TGTGCCAGCAGTTTCTCAGGGTCCGAGCAGTACTTC.

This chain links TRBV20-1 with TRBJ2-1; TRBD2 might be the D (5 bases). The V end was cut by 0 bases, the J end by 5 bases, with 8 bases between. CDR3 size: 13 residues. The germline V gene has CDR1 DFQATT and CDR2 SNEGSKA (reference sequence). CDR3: CSARDVRDNEQFF. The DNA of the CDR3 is TGCAGTGCTAGAGATGTGAGGGACAATGAGCAGTTCTTC.

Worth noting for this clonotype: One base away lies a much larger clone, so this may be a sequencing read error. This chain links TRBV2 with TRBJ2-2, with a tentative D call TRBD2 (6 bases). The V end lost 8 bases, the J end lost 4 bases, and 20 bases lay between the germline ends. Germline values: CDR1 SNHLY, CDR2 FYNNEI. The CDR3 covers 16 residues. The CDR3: CASAGTLQFPTGELFF. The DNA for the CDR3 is TGTGCCAGCGCTGGGACTCTTCAGTTTCCCACCGGGGAGCTGTTTTTT.

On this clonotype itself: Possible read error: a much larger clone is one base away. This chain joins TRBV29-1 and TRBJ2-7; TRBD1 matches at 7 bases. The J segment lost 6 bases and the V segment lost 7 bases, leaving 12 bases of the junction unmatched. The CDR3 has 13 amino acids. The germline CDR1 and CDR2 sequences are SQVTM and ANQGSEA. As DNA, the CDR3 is TGCAGCGCTTCGGGACAGAGGGCGTCCGAGCAGTACTTC. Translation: CSASGQRASEQYF.

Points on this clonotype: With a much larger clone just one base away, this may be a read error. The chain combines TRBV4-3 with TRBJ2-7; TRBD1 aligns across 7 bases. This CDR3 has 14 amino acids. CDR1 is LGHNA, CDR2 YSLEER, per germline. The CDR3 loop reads CASSDRDRPYGQYF. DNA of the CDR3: TGCGCCAGCAGCGACCGGGACAGACCCTACGGGCAGTACTTC.

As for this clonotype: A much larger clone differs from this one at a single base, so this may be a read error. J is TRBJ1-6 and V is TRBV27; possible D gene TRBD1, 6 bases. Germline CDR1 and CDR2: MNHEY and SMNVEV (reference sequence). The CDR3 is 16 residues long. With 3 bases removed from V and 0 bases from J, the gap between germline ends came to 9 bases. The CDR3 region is CASSFDRSSYNSPLHF. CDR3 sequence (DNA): TGTGCCAGCAGTTTCGACAGGAGCTCCTATAATTCACCCCTCCACTTT.

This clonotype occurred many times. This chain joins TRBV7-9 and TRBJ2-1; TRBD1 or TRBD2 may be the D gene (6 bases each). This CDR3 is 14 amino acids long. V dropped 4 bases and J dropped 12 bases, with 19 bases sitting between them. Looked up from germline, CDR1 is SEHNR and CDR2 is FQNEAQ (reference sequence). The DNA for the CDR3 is TGTGCCAGCAGCTCCCCGGGGGCTCCCGGGGTGCAGTTCTTC. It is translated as CASSSPGAPGVQFF.

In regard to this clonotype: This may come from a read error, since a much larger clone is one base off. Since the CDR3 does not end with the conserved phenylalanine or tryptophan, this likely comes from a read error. CDR3 in DNA: TGTGCCAGCAGCGGAGCAGCCGTTGGTAATCAGCCCCAGCATCTT. This encodes CASSGAAVGNQPQHL. The rearrangement uses TRBV5-6 and TRBJ1-5; D is uncertain. Germline V gene lookup returns CDR1 SGHDT and CDR2 YYEEEE. The CDR3 extends over 15 amino acids. V gave up 4 bases and J gave up 4 bases, with 15 bases separating them.

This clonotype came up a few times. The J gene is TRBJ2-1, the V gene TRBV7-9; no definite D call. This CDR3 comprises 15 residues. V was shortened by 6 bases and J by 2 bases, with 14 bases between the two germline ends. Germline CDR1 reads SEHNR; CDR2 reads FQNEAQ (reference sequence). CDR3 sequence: CASSMVDVPYNEQFF. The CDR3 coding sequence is TGTGCCAGCAGTATGGTCGATGTGCCCTACAATGAGCAGTTCTTC.

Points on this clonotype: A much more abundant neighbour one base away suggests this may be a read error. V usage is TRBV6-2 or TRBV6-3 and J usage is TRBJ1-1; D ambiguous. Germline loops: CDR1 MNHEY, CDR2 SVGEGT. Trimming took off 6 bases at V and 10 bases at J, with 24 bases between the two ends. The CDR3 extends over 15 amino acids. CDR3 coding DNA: TGTGCCAGCAGCTACGACGCGCTGATAGGGAATGGAGCTTTCTTT. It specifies CASSYDALIGNGAFF.